This T cell receptor (beta chain) originates from a study of post-analysis software for immune sequencing data. Looking at the study overall: In terms of disease course, relapsing-remitting, secondary progressive and progressive-relapsing multiple sclerosis were included. Study-wide results and limits: The study found significantly lower normalized Chao1 diversity in multiple sclerosis patients than in controls. Pronounced co-clustering by F measure was evident among identically batched samples. In patients, about 5 TRBV segments were more frequent than in controls, with TRBV5-6, TRBV5-1 and TRBV20-1 among them.

Unique molecular identifiers had been added to the TCR beta cDNA libraries. When about 1 to 11 million T cells were used, they gave about 490,000 cDNA molecules. TCRdb processed the PCR reads anew with MiXCR; each CDR3 protein has one entry. The table has about 210,000 distinct CDR3 sequences, 29% seen once. Losses at the gene ends were 1 base for V and 1 base for J; bases not matched to a gene: 2. The germline V gene has CDR1 SGHDT and CDR2 YYEEEE. The CDR3 is made up of 14 amino acids. The sample holds many counts of this clonotype. Its antigen is undetermined. Source material: blood. The rearrangement joins TRBV5-6 to TRBJ2-7; 7 nucleotides match TRBD1. The sequence derives from a girl under 18 with multiple sclerosis. Here the CDR3 reads CASSLWDSSYEQYF. As DNA, the CDR3 is TGTGCCAGCAGCTTGTGGGACAGTTCCTACGAGCAGTACTTC. The whole variable domain, filled in from reference TRBV5-6 and TRBJ2-7, reads DAGVTQSPTHLIKTRGQQVTLRCSPKSGHDTVSWYQQALGQGPQFIFQYYEEEERQRGNFPDRFSGHQFPNYSSELNVNALLLGDSALYLCASSLWDSSYEQYFGPGTRLTVT.